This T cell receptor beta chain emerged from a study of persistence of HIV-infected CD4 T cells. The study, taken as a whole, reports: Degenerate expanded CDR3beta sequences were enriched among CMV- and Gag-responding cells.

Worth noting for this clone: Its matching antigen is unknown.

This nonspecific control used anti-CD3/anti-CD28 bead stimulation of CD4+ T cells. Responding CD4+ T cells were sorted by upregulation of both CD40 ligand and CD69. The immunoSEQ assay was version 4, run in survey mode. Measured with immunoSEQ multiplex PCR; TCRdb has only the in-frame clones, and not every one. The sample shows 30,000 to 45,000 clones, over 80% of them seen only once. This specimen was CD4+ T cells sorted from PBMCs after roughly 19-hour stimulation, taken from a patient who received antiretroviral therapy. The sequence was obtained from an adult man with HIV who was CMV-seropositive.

For the CDR3, the DNA is TGTGCCAGCAGCTCCGGACGGGGAAATTCACCCCTCCACTTT. This codes for CASSSGRGNSPLHF. V is TRBV7-9 and J is TRBJ1-6; the D is unclear. V was shortened by 4 bases and J by 7 bases, with 11 bases between the two germline ends. Germline V lookup: CDR1 SEHNR, CDR2 FQNEAQ (reference sequence). The CDR3 spans 14 residues.